This TCR beta chain was sequenced for a study of technical replicates of blood from several donors. The CDR3 totals 18 residues. Using immunoSEQ multiplex PCR, the repertoire was profiled, and TCRdb retains in-frame clones only, with some absent. The table includes some 77,000 clones, 90% to 95% detected once. V and J are TRBV21-1 and TRBJ1-2. TRBV21-1 corresponds to a pseudogene. Sequencing was carried out using T cells isolated from PBMCs. This TCR came from a human donor in good health. The CDR3 region is CASSKGGEHFYSLYGYTF. In DNA, the CDR3 is TGTGCCAGCAGCAAAGGGGGAGAGCACTTCTACTCTCTCTATGGCTACACCTTC.